This T cell receptor beta chain was found in a study of CXCR3-negative and CXCR3-positive naive CD8 T cells (dated by TCRdb to about 2019). A note on the overall study: Some 130 million TRB reads were obtained in total, roughly 1.5 +/- 0.3 million reads per library. Data from 11 donors, pooled across two independent experiments, went into the diversity and physicochemical repertoire analyses. TRBV-TRBJ cluster analysis included naive subsets from five or six donors and memory cells from 3 donors.

The reads were generated on a NextSeq 550. The Human TCR Profiling Kit (MiLaboratory) was used to prepare UMI-labeled 5' RACE TRB cDNA libraries. cDNA synthesis used the entire amount of extracted RNA, and PCR amplification then used the entire amount of cDNA produced. Libraries were prepared in parallel with an identical number of PCR cycles. Per the original workflow: MIGEC and MiXCR extracted about 50,000 +/- 10,000 unique UMI-labeled TRB cDNA molecules per library, requiring at least two reads per UMI. Each library averaged around 40,000 +/- 10,000 functional in-frame TRB CDR3 nucleotide clonotypes without stop codons. Diversity metrics, including normalized Shannon-Wiener and Chao1, were computed in VDJtools after downsampling to 5000 UMI-labeled TRB molecules per sample. VDJtools was used to calculate clonotype-size-weighted physicochemical properties of the central five CDR3 residues, namely interaction energy, strength, volume and Kidera factor 4. The reads underwent TCRdb reprocessing, giving one record for each CDR3 protein sequence and no DNA. Clone size and V and J calls follow TCRdb, not the original study. The table for this sample records roughly 8,000 distinct CDR3 sequences. The ten largest account for around 1.5% of the sample.

About this clonotype: It lacks a known antigen.

Broad study findings and their caveats: Because CXCR3 expression was partially decreased after cryopreservation, freshly isolated PBMCs were used for most assays. Because surface CD5, which has been linked to self-reactivity in mice, was comparable between naive subsets, TCR interaction strength was also inferred from TRB CDR3 physicochemical properties. TRBV-TRBJ usage was similar between naive CXCR3-negative and CXCR3-positive cells from the same donor, while memory cells showed distinct patterns. Compared with CXCR3-negative naive cells, CXCR3-positive naive cells had TRB CDR3s with higher hydrophobicity (lower Kidera factor 4), lower energy, and higher strength and volume indices. Both naive subsets had comparably high repertoire diversity, while memory CD8+ T cells had much lower repertoire diversity.

Each CD8+ T cell subset was flow-sorted in triplicate, with roughly 330,000 cells per subset placed directly into RLT lysis buffer. To keep memory contaminants out, a stringent definition of naive CD8+ T cells was applied: CD45RO-CCR7+CD27+CD95-. Peripheral blood mononuclear cells were isolated from buffy coats by standard density gradient centrifugation. Naive CXCR3-negative and CXCR3-positive CD8+ T cells were flow-sorted using a FACSAria III. An RNeasy Mini Kit was used to extract total RNA from the sorted cells. CDR1 and CDR2 were assigned from the germline V gene as SQVTM and ANQGSEA. The CDR3 spans 12 residues, from the cysteine through the phenylalanine. The DNA sequence is not available.

This receptor was obtained from a human donor in good health. Some clones in this sample may be carry-over from other donors' samples. The specimen was naive CXCR3- CD8+ T cells from blood. The intended sense of this specimen's cell subset or site label: CD45RO-CCR7+CD27+CD95- naive CD8+ T cells lacking CXCR3 (TNR3-). Rearrangement joined TRBV29-1 to TRBJ2-7; TCRdb lists TRBD1, though no DNA is available to test this call. Here the CDR3 is given as CSAGDRVYEQYF.